This TCR beta chain derives from a study of PD-L1 blockade in urothelial cancer. As for the study in general: Individuals in the cohort had been given 0 to 3 earlier chemotherapy regimens.

A few counts support this clone. Generated by immunoSEQ multiplex PCR, the TCRdb table keeps only in-frame clones and is missing some. This sample yields tens of thousands of clones, of which around nine tenths are seen a single time; 8.5% to 9.5% belongs to the top ten. The CDR3 is made up of 14 amino acids. V was shortened by 4 bases and J by 3 bases, with 11 bases between the two germline ends. Looked up from germline, CDR1 is SGHRS and CDR2 is YFSETQ. The chain combines TRBV5-1 with TRBJ1-3; unclear D gene. Sequenced material: PBMCs, taken around atezolizumab (anti-PD-L1) treatment. The sequence was obtained from a man in his 60s with urothelial cancer. CDR3 amino acids: CASSPGERGNTIYF. The CDR3 DNA follows: TGCGCCAGCAGCCCCGGGGAGCGTGGAAACACCATATATTTT.